The T cell receptor beta chain under discussion was sequenced for a study of lymphopenia after photon versus proton radiotherapy. Study-level results: Under photons, naive T cells and diversity fell while effector/memory populations rose. After the lymphocyte nadir, photon-treated repertoires showed oligoclonal expansion, especially of CD8+ Temra cells.

Sequencing used immunoSEQ multiplex PCR; TCRdb keeps in-frame clones, though not all of them. The repertoire includes around 26,000 clones, more than 90% of them detected once, and 0.75% to 0.9% sits in the top ten. About this clone: As yet, its antigen is unknown.

Sequencing used peripheral blood, obtained from a patient treated with photon-based radiotherapy. The sequence came from a woman between 50 and 59 years old with cholangiocarcinoma.

In DNA, the CDR3 is TGCGCCAGCAGCCCTCGACCAGGGCTACAAGAGACCCAGTACTTC. Its translation: CASSPRPGLQETQYF. J is TRBJ2-5 and V is TRBV23-1; a weak D match, TRBD1 (5 bases). TRBV23-1 qualifies as an ORF whose function is uncertain. Trimming stripped 6 bases from V and 2 bases from J, with 16 bases between. CDR3 length: 15 residues.